The sequence of this TCR beta chain was determined in a study of OX40 agonist ivuxolimab in advanced cancers. Whole-study context: Patients received the agonistic anti-OX40 (CD134) antibody ivuxolimab. Patients receiving dose escalation had hepatocellular carcinoma, melanoma, renal cell or head and neck cancer.

There are 15 residues in the CDR3. The V gene lost 1 base and the J gene lost 5 bases, with 13 bases spanning the gap. Looked up from germline, CDR1 is SGHTA and CDR2 is FQGNSA. Regarding this clone: Its antigen is unidentified.

Study conclusions and caveats: Normalized expansion of T-cell clones was also low for some nonresponders. At 0.1 to 3.0 mg/kg and by week 6, CD4+ and CD8+ T cells in the blood had expanded clonally.

Profiling relied on immunoSEQ multiplex PCR, and the TCRdb table lists in-frame clones only, not all of them. Among more than 65,000 clones, 88% were seen once, and the ten largest hold 0.8% to 1.3%. The sequencing here drew on CD4+ or CD8+ T cells sorted from blood, taken in a trial of the OX40 agonist ivuxolimab. The chain carries TRBV7-2 and TRBJ2-3; possible D gene TRBD1, 5 bases. The sequence was collected from an adult with an advanced solid tumor such as melanoma, head and neck, liver or kidney cancer. As DNA, the CDR3 is TGTGCCAGCAGCTTAGACGGCCTTACAGGAGATACGCAGTATTTT. This gives the protein CASSLDGLTGDTQYF.